Sequencing of this T cell receptor (beta chain) was carried out in a study of cytotoxic CD8 clonotypes in ibrutinib-treated CLL. Across the whole study: The taking of response samples occurred after a median about eleven months of treatment, with a range of 6 to 36. Points from the study as a whole: Few clonotypes were public, and these shrank or held steady under treatment. Clonality grew at ibrutinib response; at progression, it decreased back toward baseline.

In the case of this clone: What it recognizes is unknown.

TCRdb's copy holds only in-frame clones and misses some; the assay was immunoSEQ multiplex PCR. The table lists about 120,000 clones, approximately 85% of them singletons, with roughly 1.9% in the top ten. The source material was PBMCs, sampled after 24 months of ibrutinib treatment. The sequence was collected from a human donor with chronic lymphocytic leukemia.

In nucleotides, the CDR3 is TGTGCCAGCAGCTTAACAGGGGTCGAGCAGTACTTC. This gives the protein CASSLTGVEQYF. The chain recombines TRBV5-4 with TRBJ2-7, with 7 bases that match TRBD1. The junction had 2 bases not matched to a gene; V was cut back by 2 bases and J by 6 bases. This CDR3 is built from 12 residues. Germline CDR1 and CDR2: SGHNT and YYREEE (reference sequence).